These 4 T cell receptor beta chains came from one sample sequenced in a study of OX40 agonist ivuxolimab in advanced cancers. The protocol used for the library was the immunoSEQ multiplex PCR assay. Entries here come from immuneACCESS through TCRdb and include only in-frame sequences with V and J called. Some clones fail to appear in such tables; in the studies checked, an unresolved V gene covers under half of the shortfall, and the cause of the remainder is unknown. The sample data list about 67,000 clones, and around 90% of these were observed just once. The leading ten clones occupy roughly an eighth of the sample. The input for sequencing was CD4+ or CD8+ T cells sorted from blood, taken in a trial of the OX40 agonist ivuxolimab. Every receptor here comes from an adult with an advanced solid tumor such as melanoma, head and neck, liver or kidney cancer.

The chain combines TRBV2 with TRBJ2-5; a possible D gene is TRBD1 (7 bases). V was cut by 7 bases and J by 1 base, with 19 bases left in between. CDR1 and CDR2 (germline): SNHLY, FYNNEI. The CDR3 totals 16 residues. Written as DNA, the CDR3 is TGTGCCAGCAACCTCGGAGCAGGGGGGTTCCAAGAGACCCAGTACTTC. The encoded protein is CASNLGAGGFQETQYF.

V is TRBV19 and J is TRBJ2-1, with 7 bases that match TRBD1. The CDR3 runs 16 residues. The germline V gene encodes CDR1 LNHDA and CDR2 SQIVND (reference sequence). Trimming removed 3 bases from V and 0 bases from J; junction bases left unmatched: 5. The CDR3 coding sequence is TGTGCCAGTAGTATCCGTCCAGGGGGCTCCTACAATGAGCAGTTCTTC. This gives the protein CASSIRPGGSYNEQFF.

The gene calls are TRBV4-3 and TRBJ2-5, with 8 bases identical to TRBD1. Germline-derived CDR1 and CDR2 are LGHNA and YSLEER. V was pared by 1 base and J by 7 bases, with 8 bases of the junction left unmatched. This CDR3 comprises 15 residues. The CDR3 sequence is CASSQGQTGARTQYF. For the CDR3, the DNA is TGCGCCAGCAGCCAAGGTCAGACAGGGGCTAGGACCCAGTACTTC.

The chain joins TRBV6-6 to TRBJ1-1; D is uncertain. V was clipped by 5 bases and J by 4 bases, with 14 bases between them. This CDR3 has 14 amino acids. Germline CDR1 is MNHNY and CDR2 is SVGAGI (reference sequence). CDR3 in amino acids: CASSVGQKSTEAFF. CDR3 coding DNA: TGTGCCAGCAGTGTGGGTCAGAAGAGCACTGAAGCTTTCTTT.